This T cell receptor (beta chain) comes out of a study of identical twins. Overall study results and limits: Twin-shared out-of-frame alpha sequences were enriched for low generation probability. Within cord blood, abundant beta clonotypes carried fewer insertions, but memory repertoires showed no such trend. The same donors were not followed; conclusions instead depended on cross-sectional statistical analysis.

TCRdb fed the 5' RACE reads into MiXCR, producing one record per CDR3 protein. This repertoire shows more than 1.5 million distinct CDR3 sequences, about 30% found once; its top ten account for 0.25% to 0.3%. CDR3 length: 15 amino acids. Germline V gives CDR1 DFQATT, CDR2 SNEGSKA (reference sequence). In its sample, this clonotype was seen a few times. Its cognate antigen is unknown. The V gene is TRBV20-1, the J gene TRBJ2-3; 8 bases match TRBD1. The sample taken for sequencing was cord blood. This TCR was recovered from a newborn girl in good health. The CDR3 bases are TGCAGGGAAAAACGACAGGGGAGGAGCACAGATACGCAGTATTTT. It translates to CREKRQGRSTDTQYF.